This T cell receptor (beta chain) was profiled in a study of spatial heterogeneity in lung cancer (dated by TCRdb to 2018 to 2020). Background on the whole study: More beta-chain than alpha-chain transcripts were consistently detected, likely reflecting higher beta-chain transcript abundance. TCR alpha and beta repertoires were quantitatively compared across multiple tumor regions, matched nontumor lung and blood in non-small cell lung cancer. In the raw uncorrected reads, each unique combination of TCR and UMI appeared more than ten times on average. Both alpha and beta chains were TCR-sequenced in samples taken at surgery, namely 220 tumor regions, approximately 63 matched nontumor lung samples and approximately 51 PBMC samples. The study linked features of the TCR repertoire to counts of nonsynonymous mutations, which were determined by whole-exome sequencing of tumor tissue. General findings and caveats noted by the study authors: Ubiquitous expanded tumor TCRs were detected in blood more often at tumor resection than at routine follow-up. Confirming at a functional level the hypothesis that regional TCRs recognize regional mutations was considered to require additional single-cell paired TCR alpha and beta sequencing.

Library method: 5' RACE. Data came from a NextSeq 500. In the TCR library protocol, a unique molecular identifier was attached to each TCR cDNA molecule so that PCR and sequencing errors could be corrected. The authors' analysis ran thus. Decombinator tools were used for TCR identification, UMI-based error correction and CDR3 extraction. Expanded TCRs were defined as those above a frequency of 2 per 1,000, corresponding to the top 1% of the tumor frequency distribution. Each repertoire was subsampled 100 times to 5,000 TCRs, after which Renyi diversity was computed with the R vegan package. CDR3 similarity networks were constructed using string-kernel similarity of amino acid triplets, with links drawn between CDR3s whose pairwise similarity was above 0.82. Starting from the raw public reads, TCRdb applied fastp trimming at Q25, assembled clones with MiXCR and retained in-frame beta chains. Rows with a matching CDR3 protein are joined into one entry that keeps the most common DNA and genes. V and J calls and clone size were set by TCRdb, not the authors. Present in this sample are fewer than 15,000 distinct CDR3 sequences, approximately 15% of which were seen just once. Together, the top ten hold roughly 52% of the sample.

V is cut by 2 bases and J by 6 bases, and the space between the germline ends is 9 bases. Reading from cysteine to phenylalanine, the CDR3 counts 13 amino acids. The retained sequence is limited to the CDR3, 39 bases, with the frame set at the first base. CDR1 and CDR2 are read off the germline V gene (reference sequence) as SGHNT and YYREEE. This clonotype has at least ten counts. Its cognate antigen has yet to be identified. No base quality information exists; no much larger clone differs at one position. The sample's time point label is to be understood as: sample taken at primary tumor resection. Without any cell sorting, TCR sequencing was performed on whole RNA extracted either from tumor and nontumor lung tissue or from cryopreserved PBMC samples. Donors were some 78 patients with early-stage, untreated non-small cell lung cancer from the lung TRACERx cohort. Only patients with enough RNA available from two or more tumor regions were chosen for TCR sequencing.

The starting material was PBMCs, obtained at surgery. This receptor was obtained from a male donor with early-stage non-small cell lung cancer. This chain joins TRBV5-4 to TRBJ2-1, with TRBD2 perhaps the D gene, on 6 matching bases. The sequenced DNA: TGTGCCAGCAGCTTTTCCGGGGGCAATGAGCAGTTCTTC. Translated, this is CASSFSGGNEQFF.